These 16 T cell receptor beta chains were all obtained from the same sample, sequenced in a study of CD8 T cells in ankylosing spondylitis. TCRdb reanalysed the 5' RACE reads using MiXCR and keeps one entry per CDR3 protein. The table lists fewer than 180,000 distinct CDR3 sequences, approximately 48% of them singletons, with nearly 15% in the top ten. The material sequenced was synovial fluid, either unsorted or a sorted T cell fraction (not recorded which). The source is a male donor with ankylosing spondylitis.

The chain recombines TRBV11-2 with TRBJ2-3; 8 nucleotides line up with TRBD2. V shed 3 bases and J 3 bases; nucleotides not matched to a gene: 11. The CDR3 sequence is 17 residues long. CDR1 and CDR2 from the germline V gene are SGHAT and FQNNGV. The CDR3: CASSFRREDWWTDTQYF. For the CDR3, the DNA is TGTGCCAGCAGCTTTAGGCGGGAGGATTGGTGGACAGATACGCAGTATTTT. The entire variable domain, with the rest obtained from reference TRBV11-2 and TRBJ2-3, is as follows: EAGVAQSPRYKIIEKRQSVAFWCNPISGHATLYWYQQILGQGPKLLIQFQNNGVVDDSQLPKDRFSAERLKGVDSTLKIQPAKLEDSAVYLCASSFRREDWWTDTQYFGPGTRLTVL.

This clonotype has just a few counts. The chain carries TRBV27 and TRBJ2-1; D tentatively fits TRBD1 or TRBD2 (6 bases each). Germline V gene lookup returns CDR1 MNHEY and CDR2 SMNVEV (reference sequence). V dropped 2 bases and J dropped 4 bases, with 15 bases sitting between them. The CDR3 has 16 residues. The chain's CDR3 is CASSLRGVAGYNEQFF. The CDR3 DNA is TGTGCCAGCAGTTTAAGGGGGGTGGCCGGATACAATGAGCAGTTCTTC.

A single count supports this clonotype. The CDR3 region has the DNA TGTGCCAGCAGCTTAGCGGCGGCCTCCTACGAGCAGTACTTC. The encoded protein is CASSLAAASYEQYF. The V and J genes are TRBV7-9 and TRBJ2-7; D is undetermined. Looked up from germline, CDR1 is SEHNR and CDR2 is FQNEAQ (reference sequence). The CDR3 is made up of 14 amino acids. Trimming stripped 0 bases from V and 0 bases from J, with 6 bases between.

This clonotype was counted only a few times. The rearrangement uses TRBV15 and TRBJ2-5; D gene uncertain. Trimming shortened V by 1 base and J by 3 bases, and 6 bases separated the two germline ends. CDR3 length: 13 residues. CDR1 is LNHNV and CDR2 is YYDKDF in the germline V gene (reference sequence). DNA for the CDR3: TGTGCCACCAGCAGAGTCTTTGAAGAGACCCAGTACTTC. The encoded protein is CATSRVFEETQYF.

This clonotype was counted a few times. The V gene is TRBV11-3, the J gene TRBJ1-1; 9 bases are a match to TRBD1. The CDR3 has 15 amino acids. Germline CDR1 and CDR2: SGHNT and YENEEA. J was trimmed by 3 bases and V by 4 bases; bases with no gene match: 6. The CDR3 loop reads CASSSRRQGDTEAFF. The CDR3, as DNA: TGTGCCAGCAGCTCAAGAAGACAGGGGGACACTGAAGCTTTCTTT.

The chain recombines TRBV6-2 or TRBV6-3 with TRBJ2-1; TRBD2 agrees at 14 bases. Trimming cost V 2 bases and J 7 bases; bases outside gene matches: 7. The CDR3 length is 17 residues. Germline assignment: CDR1 MNHEY and CDR2 SVGEGT. CDR3 region: CASSYTPRTSGRNEQFF. CDR3 coding DNA: TGTGCCAGCAGTTACACCCCTAGGACTAGCGGGAGGAATGAGCAGTTCTTC.

The chain joins TRBV4-1 to TRBJ2-5, with D perhaps matching TRBD1 (5 bases). Looked up from germline, CDR1 is MGHRA and CDR2 is YSYEKL. V was trimmed by 1 base and J by 5 bases, leaving 8 bases between them. This CDR3 has 13 residues. In nucleotides, the CDR3 is TGCGCCAGCAGCCAAGGGACAAGGGAGACCCAGTACTTC. It codes for CASSQGTRETQYF.

The V and J genes are TRBV5-1 and TRBJ2-7; tentatively, D is TRBD1 or TRBD2 (5 bases each). Germline-derived CDR1 and CDR2 are SGHRS and YFSETQ. The CDR3 sequence is 13 residues long. Trimming shortened V by 4 bases and J by 3 bases, and 11 bases separated the two germline ends. The chain's CDR3 is CASSRDPIYEQYF. The DNA of the CDR3 is TGCGCCAGCAGCCGGGACCCCATCTACGAGCAGTACTTC. The variable domain in full, completed from reference TRBV5-1 and TRBJ2-7, reads KAGVTQTPRYLIKTRGQQVTLSCSPISGHRSVSWYQQTPGQGLQFLFEYFSETQRNKGNFPGRFSGRQFSNSRSEMNVSTLELGDSALYLCASSRDPIYEQYFGPGTRLTVT.

This clonotype was observed a single time. The chain links TRBV28 to TRBJ2-5, with a possible D match to TRBD1 (7 bases). There are 10 residues in the CDR3. The germline V gene encodes CDR1 MDHEN and CDR2 SYDVKM. Trimming cost V 11 bases and J 12 bases, with 16 bases left between them. CDR3 coding DNA: TGTGCCTCCCCAGGGGGGCCTAAGTACTTC. It yields the protein CASPGGPKYF.

This chain links TRBV6-1 with TRBJ2-1; no clear D. The V and J ends lost 6 bases and 2 bases respectively, with 11 bases between them. Germline V CDR1 and CDR2: MNHNS, SASEGT. This CDR3 has 14 amino acids. CDR3 amino acids: CASSSSSAYNEQFF. CDR3 nucleotide sequence: TGTGCCAGCAGCAGCTCGTCGGCCTACAATGAGCAGTTCTTC.

V and J are TRBV12-3 or TRBV12-4 and TRBJ2-7; 7 bases align to TRBD1. This CDR3 has 15 amino acids. The trim removed 5 bases at V and 7 bases at J, leaving 14 bases unmatched. DNA of the CDR3: TGTGCCAGCAGTATACCCGACAGGGCCTTAAGGGAGCAGTACTTC. This translates into CASSIPDRALREQYF.

The gene calls are TRBV6-2 or TRBV6-3 and TRBJ2-7; 11 bases are a match to TRBD2. This CDR3 contains 13 residues. Germline V gives CDR1 MNHEY, CDR2 SVGEGT. With V trimmed by 6 bases and J by 2 bases, 0 bases remained unmatched. The CDR3: CASRTSGTYEQYF. For the CDR3, the DNA is TGTGCCAGCAGGACTAGCGGGACCTACGAGCAGTACTTC.

This chain links TRBV7-9 with TRBJ2-3; TRBD1 might be the D (6 bases). V was shortened by 0 bases and J by 1 base, with 14 bases between the two germline ends. The CDR3 length is 17 residues. Germline CDR1 and CDR2: SEHNR and FQNEAQ (reference sequence). The CDR3 reads CASSLAPWGLGTDTQYF. CDR3 in DNA: TGTGCCAGCAGCTTAGCGCCCTGGGGGCTTGGCACAGATACGCAGTATTTT.

This clonotype appeared many times. The chain joins TRBV4-2 to TRBJ2-3; 7 nucleotides align to TRBD2. This CDR3 spans 17 amino acids. The ends lost 0 bases at V and 3 bases at J; junction bases unmatched: 9. Per the germline V gene, CDR1 is LGHNA and CDR2 is YNFKEQ. The CDR3 nucleotides are TGTGCCAGCAGCCAAGATCCCCCCGGGGGAGGGACAGATACGCAGTATTTT. It is translated as CASSQDPPGGGTDTQYF.

This clonotype was counted only a few times. The genes are TRBV20-1 and TRBJ2-5, with D perhaps being TRBD1 or TRBD2 (6 bases each). The germline V and J ends were trimmed by 4 bases and 5 bases, with 23 bases remaining between them. Germline CDR1 DFQATT, CDR2 SNEGSKA (reference sequence). The CDR3 covers 16 residues. CDR3: CSATRGPTELTETQYF. CDR3 sequence (DNA): TGCAGTGCTACCCGGGGGCCCACGGAGTTGACGGAGACCCAGTACTTC.

This clonotype was seen once. The gene calls are TRBV12-3 or TRBV12-4 and TRBJ2-3, with 9 bases lining up with TRBD1. This CDR3 is 16 amino acids long. V gave up 5 bases and J gave up 3 bases; unmatched junction bases: 9. The CDR3 nucleotides are TGTGCCAGCAGTCATACAGGGGGCGCTCAGACAGATACGCAGTATTTT. It specifies CASSHTGGAQTDTQYF.